Here is one TCR beta chain with its context. Its antigen is unknown. The data belong to a study of cytomegalovirus exposure and HLA in healthy donors. Overall study findings and caveats: One later analysis reportedly identified an Asian-associated ancestry cluster that showed fewer N-insertions than the roughly 700-donor mean.

PCR employed 60 Vbeta and 13 Jbeta primers. Libraries were prepared by immunoSEQ multiplex PCR; TCRdb keeps only in-frame clonotypes and omits some of them. The sample shows some 120,000 clones, roughly two thirds of them seen only once. Per the germline V gene, CDR1 is SGHRS and CDR2 is YFSETQ. Trimming took 0 bases from V and 2 from J, leaving 6 bases between them. The length of the CDR3 is 14 residues. The chain combines TRBV5-1 with TRBJ2-1, with D perhaps matching TRBD2 (5 bases). This receptor was identified in a man younger than 45 in good health and CMV-seropositive. The sequencing input was PBMCs. CDR3 DNA: TGCGCCAGCAGCTTGGCCGGGGCCTACAATGAGCAGTTCTTC. It codes for CASSLAGAYNEQFF.